This T cell receptor (beta chain) was sequenced during a study of T cells after yellow fever vaccination. Overall study: For low cell numbers, libraries were made with SMART-Seq v4 Ultra Low Input.

V lost 3 bases to trimming and J lost 0 bases, with 9 bases between them. Per the germline V gene, CDR1 is MNHEY and CDR2 is SMNVEV (reference sequence). CDR3 length: 14 residues. Of note for this clonotype: Its antigen is unidentified.

Study results and limitations: Within FACS-sorted repertoires, abundant clonotypes contaminating from the bulk population could be present. Weaker, the secondary response had a peak occurring faster, on day 5 versus 15.

5'RACE template switching added a universal primer site and UMIs to TCR cDNA. TCRdb reanalysed the 5' RACE reads using MiXCR and keeps one entry per CDR3 protein. The table shows roughly 340,000 distinct CDR3 sequences, with 3% to 4.5% occurring only once. The sample in question was PBMCs, obtained 5 days after the yellow fever booster vaccination. The receptor comes from a man between 18 and 29 years old who received the YFV17D yellow fever vaccine. The chain uses TRBV27 and TRBJ2-7; possible D gene TRBD1, 6 bases. DNA for the CDR3: TGTGCCAGCAGTTTCAACAGGGCCTCCTACGAGCAGTACGTC. Protein product: CASSFNRASYEQYV.